This T cell receptor beta chain was recorded in a study of blood T cells in healthy people across ages. This clonotype is a singleton in its sample. Its antigen remains unknown. Study-wide results and caveats: Estimated diversity across one million T cells was deemed an underestimate.

A second PCR, run for about 7 to 11 cycles, used a sample-barcoded 5' primer plus a J-beta primer mix. Per-sample output comprised a minimum of 2.5 million paired-end reads containing CDR3. TCRdb recomputed calls from the 5' RACE reads with MiXCR, one row per CDR3 protein. The sample lists 700,000 to 800,000 distinct CDR3 sequences, around 40% occurring once. The receptor was derived from a woman aged 55 to 70 in good health. Sample: blood.

The CDR3 DNA sequence: TGTGCCAGCAGCCGGGGGGGCGGTGAAGCTTTCTTT. It is translated as CASSRGGGEAFF. This chain links TRBV7-2 with TRBJ1-1, with D possibly being TRBD1 (6 bases). Germline CDR1 and CDR2: SGHTA and FQGNSA. The germline V and J ends were trimmed by 5 bases and 7 bases, with 11 bases remaining between them. The CDR3 totals 12 residues.